This record concerns one T cell receptor beta chain sequence. This entry belongs to a study of blood T cell repertoires in COVID-19. Study-wide background: Collection of acute and convalescent COVID-19 samples took place in the United States, Italy and Spain. PBMCs, B-cell-depleted T cells, or T cells provided the cDNA or gDNA that made up the material.

In the source study's methods: Cell counts per sample came from amplifying reference gene primers. Profiling relied on immunoSEQ multiplex PCR, and the TCRdb table lists in-frame clones only, not all of them. V, J and clone size are those of that table, while D and trimming were read from the DNA. In the table there are 75,000 to 100,000 clones, about 90% of which are singletons. In germline, CDR1 is MDHEN, CDR2 SYDVKM. The CDR3 is 14 amino acids. Trimming removed 8 bases from V and 8 bases from J; junction bases left unmatched: 3. Sample: peripheral blood. The receptor was derived from a human donor with acute or convalescent COVID-19. The donor label of this sample is uncertain. The chain is built from TRBV28 and TRBJ2-1, with 16 bases aligning to TRBD2. CDR3 amino acids: CASGTSGGADEQFF. CDR3 nucleotides: TGTGCCAGCGGGACTAGCGGGGGGGCGGATGAGCAGTTCTTC.